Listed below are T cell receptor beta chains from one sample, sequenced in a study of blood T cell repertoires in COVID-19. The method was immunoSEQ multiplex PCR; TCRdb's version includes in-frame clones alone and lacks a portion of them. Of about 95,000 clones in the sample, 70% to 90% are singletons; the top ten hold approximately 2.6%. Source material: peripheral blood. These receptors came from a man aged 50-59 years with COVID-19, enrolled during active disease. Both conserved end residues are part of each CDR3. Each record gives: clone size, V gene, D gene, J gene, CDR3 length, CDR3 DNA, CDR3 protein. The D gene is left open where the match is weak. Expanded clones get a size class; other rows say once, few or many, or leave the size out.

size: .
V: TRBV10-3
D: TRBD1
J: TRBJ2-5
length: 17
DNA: TGTGCCATCAGTGAGAGCACCGGGACAGCGCACCAAGAGACCCAGTACTTC
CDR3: CAISESTGTAHQETQYF

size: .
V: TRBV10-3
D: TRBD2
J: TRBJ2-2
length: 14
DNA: TGTGCCATCGGGCTAGCGGGGGAAGCCGGGGAGCTGTTTTTT
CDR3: CAIGLAGEAGELFF

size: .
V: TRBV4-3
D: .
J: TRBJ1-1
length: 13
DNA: TGCGCCAGCAGCCAAGGGGCCTACACTGAAGCTTTCTTT
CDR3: CASSQGAYTEAFF

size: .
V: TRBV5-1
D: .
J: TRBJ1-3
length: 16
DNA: TGCGCCAGCAGCTTAGCAGGGGTTTTATACGGAAACACCATATATTTT
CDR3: CASSLAGVLYGNTIYF

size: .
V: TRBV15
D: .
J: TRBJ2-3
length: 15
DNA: TGTGCCACCAGCAGAAGCAGGACCACGGGGGATACGCAGTATTTT
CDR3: CATSRSRTTGDTQYF

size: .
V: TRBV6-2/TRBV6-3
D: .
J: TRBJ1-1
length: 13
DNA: TGTGCCAGCAGTTATTGGGCGAACACTGAAGCTTTCTTT
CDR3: CASSYWANTEAFF

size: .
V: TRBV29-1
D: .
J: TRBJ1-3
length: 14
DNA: TGCAGCGTGCGGACAGCTCTCTCTGGAAACACCATATATTTT
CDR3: CSVRTALSGNTIYF

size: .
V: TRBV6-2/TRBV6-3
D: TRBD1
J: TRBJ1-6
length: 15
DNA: TGTGCCAGCAGTTGGCGGCAGGGGGATAATTCACCCCTCCACTTT
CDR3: CASSWRQGDNSPLHF

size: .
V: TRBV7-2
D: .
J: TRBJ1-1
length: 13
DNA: TGTGCCAGCAGCGTCAAGGGAGGGACTGAAGCTTTCTTT
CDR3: CASSVKGGTEAFF

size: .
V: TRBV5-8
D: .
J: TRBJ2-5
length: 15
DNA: TGTGCCAGCAGCACCCCAGGGATATACCAAGAGACCCAGTACTTC
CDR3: CASSTPGIYQETQYF

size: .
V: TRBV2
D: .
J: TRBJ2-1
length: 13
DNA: TGTGCCAGCACCGGACAGAGCAAGGGTGAGCAGTTCTTC
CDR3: CASTGQSKGEQFF

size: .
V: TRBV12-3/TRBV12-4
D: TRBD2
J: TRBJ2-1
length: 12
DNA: TGTGCCAGCAGCTCTAGCGGACTTGAGCAGTTCTTC
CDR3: CASSSSGLEQFF

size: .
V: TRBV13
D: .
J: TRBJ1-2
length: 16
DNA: TGTGCCAGCAGCTCCCGGACAGATCGGACCTATGGTGGCTACACCTTC
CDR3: CASSSRTDRTYGGYTF

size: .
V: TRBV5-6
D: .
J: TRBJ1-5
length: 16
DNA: TGTGCCAGCAGCTTGGGCCGGGAGCATAGCAATCAGCCCCAGCATTTT
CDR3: CASSLGREHSNQPQHF

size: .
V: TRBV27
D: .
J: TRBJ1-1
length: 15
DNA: TGTGCCAGCAGGAAGGGGATGTCTAATCGTCTAGAAGCTTTCTTT
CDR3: CASRKGMSNRLEAFF

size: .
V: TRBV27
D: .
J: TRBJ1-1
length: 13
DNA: TGTGCCAGCACCCCGTCAGGGGAGACTGAAGCTTTCTTT
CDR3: CASTPSGETEAFF

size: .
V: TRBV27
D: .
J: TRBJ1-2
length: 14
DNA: TGTGCCAGCAGTCCATCCGGGGTAAACTATGGCTACACCTTC
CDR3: CASSPSGVNYGYTF

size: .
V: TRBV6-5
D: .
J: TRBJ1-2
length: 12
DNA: TGTGCCAGCAGGGAGCTCGGGAGCGGCTACACCTTC
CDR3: CASRELGSGYTF

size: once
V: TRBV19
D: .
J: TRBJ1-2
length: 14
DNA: TGTGCCAGTAGTATTCATGTGGTCGGCTATGGCTACACCTTC
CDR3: CASSIHVVGYGYTF

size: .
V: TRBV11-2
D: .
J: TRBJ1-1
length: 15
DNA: TGTGCCAGCAGTTCTCTTACGGTGATGAACACTGAAGCTTTCTTT
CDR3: CASSSLTVMNTEAFF

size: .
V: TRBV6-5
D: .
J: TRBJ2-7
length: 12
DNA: TGTGCCAGCAGTTCTCAGGGTTACGAGCAGTACTTC
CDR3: CASSSQGYEQYF

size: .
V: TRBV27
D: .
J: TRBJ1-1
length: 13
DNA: TGTGCCAGCAGTCTGGGTTCAGGCACTGAAGCTTTCTTT
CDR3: CASSLGSGTEAFF

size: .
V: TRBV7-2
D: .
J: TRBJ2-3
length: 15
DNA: TGTGCCAGCAGCTTAGACGCGACTAGCACAGATACGCAGTATTTT
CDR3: CASSLDATSTDTQYF

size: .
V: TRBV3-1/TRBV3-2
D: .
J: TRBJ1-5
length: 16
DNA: TGTGCCAGCAGCCCCGGGGGGGGCCTGGGCAATCAGCCCCAGCATTTT
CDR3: CASSPGGGLGNQPQHF

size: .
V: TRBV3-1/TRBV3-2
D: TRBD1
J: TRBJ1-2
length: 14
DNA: TGTGCCAGCAGCCCTACAGGGGGCAACTATGGCTACACCTTC
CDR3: CASSPTGGNYGYTF

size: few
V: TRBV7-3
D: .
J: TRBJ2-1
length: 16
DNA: TGTGCCAGCAGCTCCAACGGGTTCACTAGCTACAATGAGCAGTTCTTC
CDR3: CASSSNGFTSYNEQFF

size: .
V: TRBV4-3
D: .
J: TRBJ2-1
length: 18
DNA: TGCGCCAGCAGCCAAGATTGGTCGGGAAGTCACTCCTACAATGAGCAGTTCTTC
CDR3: CASSQDWSGSHSYNEQFF

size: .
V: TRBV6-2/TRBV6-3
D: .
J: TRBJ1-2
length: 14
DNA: TGTGCCAGCAGTACCCGGCCCCCGGGGTATGGCTACACCTTC
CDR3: CASSTRPPGYGYTF

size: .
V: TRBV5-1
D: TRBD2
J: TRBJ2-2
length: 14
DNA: TGCGCCAGCAGCTCAAGCGGGGTTACCGGGGAGCTGTTTTTT
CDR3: CASSSSGVTGELFF

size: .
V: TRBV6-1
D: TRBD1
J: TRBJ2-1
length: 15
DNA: TGTGCCAGCAGTGAACGGACAGGGGGCTACAATGAGCAGTTCTTC
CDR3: CASSERTGGYNEQFF

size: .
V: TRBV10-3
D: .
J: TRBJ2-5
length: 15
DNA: TGTGCCATCAGTGAGTCGTCGGTTGGTGAAGAGACCCAGTACTTC
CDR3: CAISESSVGEETQYF

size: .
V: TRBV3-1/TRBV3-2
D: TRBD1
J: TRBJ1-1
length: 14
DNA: TGTGCCAGCAGCTCCACAGGGGTTCGGACTGAAGCTTTCTTT
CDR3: CASSSTGVRTEAFF

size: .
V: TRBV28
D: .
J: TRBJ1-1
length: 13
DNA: TGTGCCAGCAGTTTTCAGGGAAGGACTGAAGCTTTCTTT
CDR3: CASSFQGRTEAFF

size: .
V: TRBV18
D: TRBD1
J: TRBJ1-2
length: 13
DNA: TGTGCCAGCTCGGAACAGGGGAACTATGGCTACACCTTC
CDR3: CASSEQGNYGYTF

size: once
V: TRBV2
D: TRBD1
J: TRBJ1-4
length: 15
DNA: TGTGCCAGCAGTCCAGGGGGACCGGCTAATGAAAAACTGTTTTTT
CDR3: CASSPGGPANEKLFF

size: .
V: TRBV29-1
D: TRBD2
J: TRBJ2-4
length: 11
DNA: TGCAGCGTTGGGCGGGAGGGCATTCAGTACTTC
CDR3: CSVGREGIQYF

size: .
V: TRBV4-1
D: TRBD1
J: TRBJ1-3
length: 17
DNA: TGCGCCAGCAGCCAAGAACCTCCAGGGGGATCGGGAAACACCATATATTTT
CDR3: CASSQEPPGGSGNTIYF

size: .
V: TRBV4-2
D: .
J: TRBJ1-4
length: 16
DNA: TGTGCCAGCAGCCAAGAACGAACGGGGGGGTATGAAAAACTGTTTTTT
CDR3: CASSQERTGGYEKLFF

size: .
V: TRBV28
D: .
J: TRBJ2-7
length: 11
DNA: TGTGCCAGCAGTTTGAGCAACGAGCAGTACTTC
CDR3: CASSLSNEQYF

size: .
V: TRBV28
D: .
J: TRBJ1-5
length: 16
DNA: TGTGCCAGCAGTTTAGCCACATGGTATAGCAATCAGCCCCAGCATTTT
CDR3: CASSLATWYSNQPQHF

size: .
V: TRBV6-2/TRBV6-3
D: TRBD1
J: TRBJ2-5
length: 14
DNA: TGTGCCAGCAGTACCACAGGGGTTGGGGAGACCCAGTACTTC
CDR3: CASSTTGVGETQYF

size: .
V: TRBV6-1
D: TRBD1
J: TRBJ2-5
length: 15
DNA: TGTGCCAGCAGTGAATCCGGGACAGGGAGAGAGACCCAGTACTTC
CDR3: CASSESGTGRETQYF

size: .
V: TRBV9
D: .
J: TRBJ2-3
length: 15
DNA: TGTGCCAGCAGCGCCCCGGGACTTAGCACAGATACGCAGTATTTT
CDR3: CASSAPGLSTDTQYF

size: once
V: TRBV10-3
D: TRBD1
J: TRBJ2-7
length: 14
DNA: TGTGCCATCAGTATAGGGACAGGACCCTACGAGCAGTACTTC
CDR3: CAISIGTGPYEQYF